The T cell receptor (beta chain) under discussion was sequenced for a study of cytomegalovirus exposure and HLA in healthy donors. Repertoires were generated with immunoSEQ multiplex PCR, while TCRdb's copy carries only in-frame clones and drops some. In the table there are over 120,000 clones, over 90% of which are singletons. Trimming cost V 4 bases and J 7 bases, with 13 bases left between them. The CDR3 has 13 amino acids. The germline gives CDR1 KGHSH, CDR2 LQKENI. The donors belonged to the roughly 130-subject validation cohort, separate from the approximately 700-subject first cohort. The chain uses TRBV18 and TRBJ1-1; possible D gene TRBD1, 6 bases. The receptor's source is a man younger than 35 in good health and CMV-seropositive. The sequencing sample was made of PBMCs. The CDR3 loop reads CASSLNQGYEAFF. CDR3 coding DNA: TGTGCCAGCTCACTAAATCAGGGGTATGAAGCTTTCTTT.